This T cell receptor beta chain is from a study of OX40 agonist ivuxolimab in advanced cancers. Study information: A history of anti-PD-1, anti-PD-L1 or anti-CTLA-4 therapy was acceptable, and roughly 40% had some.

TCRdb's copy holds only in-frame clones and misses some; the assay was immunoSEQ multiplex PCR. The sample shows some 90,000 clones, roughly 90% of them seen only once. The receptor comes from an adult with an advanced solid tumor such as melanoma, head and neck, liver or kidney cancer. This specimen was CD4+ or CD8+ T cells sorted from blood, taken in a trial of the OX40 agonist ivuxolimab.

CDR3 region: CASTERGTGGYWVNTEAFF. DNA of the CDR3: TGTGCCAGTACCGAGAGGGGGACAGGGGGGTATTGGGTGAACACTGAAGCTTTCTTT. The chain recombines TRBV19 with TRBJ1-1, with TRBD1 identical over 11 bases. Unmatched junction bases numbered 16, after V lost 7 bases and J lost 0 bases. The germline gives CDR1 LNHDA, CDR2 SQIVND (reference sequence). The CDR3 spans 19 residues.